One T cell receptor beta chain is described in this entry. No antigen is known for it. Bulk and single-cell libraries used iRepertoire multiplex PCR with TCR subtype-specific primers. Input for bulk TCR libraries: roughly 100-550 ng RNA per sample. Each CDR3 protein gets one entry in TCRdb, which reprocessed the multiplex PCR reads and gives no DNA. Its table lists approximately 4,000 distinct CDR3 sequences. The donors had carbamazepine-induced Stevens-Johnson syndrome or toxic epidermal necrolysis. Peripheral blood was from CBZ-SJS/TEN patients: a few Han Chinese, roughly 6 European. This entry belongs to a study of T cells in severe cutaneous drug reactions. The wider study: Patients came from Taiwan, Thailand and a European registry, 2011 to 2018. Overall study findings and caveats: One public TCRbeta CDR3 appeared in all seven blister samples, averaging about 13%.

Material: PBMCs. This clonotype was obtained from a human donor with Stevens-Johnson syndrome, a severe cutaneous drug reaction.

The CDR3 spells CASGVRAQGTEAFF. The genes are TRBV6-2 or TRBV6-3 and TRBJ1-1. The CDR3 is 14 amino acids. Germline assignment: CDR1 MNHEY and CDR2 SVGEGT.